The following is a T cell receptor (beta chain) sequence with its context. Its antigen is currently unknown. The repertoire was sequenced with immunoSEQ multiplex PCR; TCRdb's copy has only in-frame clones and lacks some. The table lists around 150,000 clones, around 92% of them singletons. The sample is drawn from a study of T cell responses to AZD1222 COVID-19 vaccine. Overall study findings and caveats: Clonal diversity was possibly underestimated, and white British individuals and females predominated among donors. Only five or six individuals given AZD1222 were seropositive at baseline. Researchers report vaccine-associated CD4 TCRs spanning spike, with dominance at 160-218 and 743-854. Within unmutated variant regions lay the reported targets of nearly half of spike-specific TCRs.

The CDR3 covers 14 residues. The germline CDR1 and CDR2 sequences are LNHDA and SQIVND (reference sequence). Trimming removed 11 bases at V and 1 base at J, with 15 bases between. The source was peripheral blood, collected on day 0 of MenACWY control vaccination. The source of this sequence is an adult in good health. The chain employs TRBV19 and TRBJ1-3; a weak D match, TRBD1 (6 bases). The CDR3 reads CAPRSRGSGNTIYF. The CDR3 bases are TGTGCCCCCCGGTCCAGGGGTTCTGGAAACACCATATATTTT.